This entry lists 18 T cell receptor beta chains sequenced from one sample in a study of graft-versus-host responses after intestinal transplantation. Method: immunoSEQ multiplex PCR; TCRdb's copy keeps in-frame clones and lacks some. The sample shows 15,000 or so clones, 75% to 90% of them seen only once. The sample was PBMCs, taken roughly 110 days after intestinal transplant. These receptors all come from a human patient who received an intestinal transplant, so some T cells may come from the graft donor.

The chain employs TRBV12-2 and TRBJ2-1; the table names TRBD2, a call not compared with the DNA. TRBV12-2 represents a pseudogene. The CDR3 runs 18 residues. CDR3 in amino acids: CASRFTFSEGGSYNEQFF. The CDR3 nucleotides are TGTGCAAGTCGCTTTACCTTTTCTGAAGGCGGCTCCTACAATGAGCAGTTCTTC.

V usage is TRBV28 and J usage is TRBJ1-1; D gene uncertain. This CDR3 is 13 amino acids long. Germline V gene sequence: CDR1 MDHEN, CDR2 SYDVKM. V shed 2 bases and J shed 8 bases, with 12 bases lying between them. The CDR3 DNA sequence: TGTGCCAGCAGTTTACAGGAACTCTCGGAAGCTTTCTTT. This gives the protein CASSLQELSEAFF. Full variable domain (outside the CDR3, taken from reference TRBV28 and TRBJ1-1): DVKVTQSSRYLVKRTGEKVFLECVQDMDHENMFWYRQDPGLGLRLIYFSYDVKMKEKGDIPEGYSVSREKKERFSLILESASTNQTSMYLCASSLQELSEAFFGQGTRLTVV.

V is TRBV7-6 and J is TRBJ1-2, with TRBD1 matching over 8 bases. The length of the CDR3 is 15 residues. From germline, CDR1 is SGHVS and CDR2 FNYEAQ. The V segment lost 5 bases and the J segment 4 bases; nucleotides outside the gene matches: 9. In DNA form, the CDR3 reads TGTGCCAGCAGCCCCGCGGACAGGGTGGGCTATGGCTACACCTTC. Protein product: CASSPADRVGYGYTF.

The rearrangement uses TRBV6-6 and TRBJ1-1, with 8 bases matching TRBD1. Per germline, CDR1 MNHNY and CDR2 SVGAGI (reference sequence). Trimming at V came to 6 bases and at J to 5 bases, leaving 2 bases not matched to a gene. The CDR3 has 12 residues. This chain's CDR3 is CASRDRETEAFF. Written as DNA, the CDR3 is TGTGCCAGCAGGGACAGGGAAACTGAAGCTTTCTTT.

The V gene is TRBV28, the J gene TRBJ2-4; D is ambiguous. The V and J ends lost 3 bases and 3 bases respectively, with 15 bases between them. The CDR3 contains 16 residues. The germline CDR1 and CDR2 sequences are MDHEN and SYDVKM. The CDR3 DNA reads as TGTGCCAGCAGTTTCCCCCTGATTTACGACAAAAACATTCAGTACTTC. Amino acids: CASSFPLIYDKNIQYF.

The chain recombines TRBV4-3 with TRBJ2-7, with D maybe TRBD2 (6 bases). V lost 0 bases, J lost 4 bases, and 13 bases lay in between. This CDR3 comprises 15 residues. The V gene's germline CDR1 is LGHNA and CDR2 YSLEER. Written as DNA, the CDR3 is TGCGCCAGCAGCCAAGAACTAGCTGATCTATACGAGCAGTACTTC. Protein: CASSQELADLYEQYF.

The chain links TRBV5-6 to TRBJ2-1; TRBD2 matches at 12 bases. V was pared by 0 bases and J by 11 bases, with 3 bases of the junction left unmatched. The CDR3 is 14 residues long. Germline V lookup: CDR1 SGHDT, CDR2 YYEEEE. This chain's CDR3 is CASSLGLAGDKQFF. DNA for the CDR3: TGTGCCAGCAGCTTGGGACTAGCGGGAGATAAGCAGTTCTTC.

The chain uses TRBV9 and TRBJ2-7, with D hard to call. This CDR3 comprises 13 residues. In germline, CDR1 is SGDLS, CDR2 YYNGEE. Trimming pared 0 bases from V and 0 bases from J, leaving 4 bases between. The CDR3 here is CASSVGSSYEQYF. The CDR3 DNA sequence: TGTGCCAGCAGCGTAGGTAGCTCCTACGAGCAGTACTTC.

The rearrangement links TRBV30 to TRBJ1-2; D gene uncertain. Germline lookup yields CDR1 GTSNPN and CDR2 SVGIG (reference sequence). Between the trimmed V and J ends, which lost 4 bases and 4 bases, there was a span of 10 bases. This CDR3 region has 12 residues. Here the CDR3 reads CAWTVDRYGYTF. The CDR3 DNA reads TGTGCCTGGACGGTTGATCGCTATGGCTACACCTTC.

The gene calls are TRBV28 and TRBJ2-1; 10 nucleotides line up with TRBD2. There are 15 residues in the CDR3. The V gene's germline CDR1 is MDHEN and CDR2 SYDVKM. V shed 4 bases, J shed 3 bases, and the junction held 3 bases outside the gene matches. DNA for the CDR3: TGTGCCAGCAGTTCCCGGACTAGCGGCTACAATGAGCAGTTCTTC. This codes for CASSSRTSGYNEQFF.

In its sample, this clone was seen a few times. V gene TRBV18 combines with J gene TRBJ2-7; TRBD1 or TRBD2 may be the D gene (7 bases each). The CDR3 length is 15 residues. V dropped 5 bases and J dropped 2 bases, with 16 bases sitting between them. The V gene's germline CDR1 is KGHSH and CDR2 LQKENI. As DNA, the CDR3 is TGTGCCAGCTCATATACGGGGGGACAGACCTACGAGCAGTACTTC. It codes for CASSYTGGQTYEQYF.

The J gene is TRBJ2-1, the V gene TRBV5-8; 9 bases are shared with TRBD1. The CDR3 length is 15 residues. Looked up from germline, CDR1 is SGHTS and CDR2 is YDEGEE. The V and J ends lost 2 bases and 7 bases, in that order; junction bases with no gene match: 7. Here the CDR3 reads CASSLLTGGMNEQFF. The DNA for the CDR3 is TGTGCCAGCAGCTTACTGACAGGGGGGATGAATGAGCAGTTCTTC.

The genes are TRBV5-6 and TRBJ2-5, with 7 nucleotides matching TRBD2. Germline V gene data show CDR1 as SGHDT and CDR2 as YYEEEE. The CDR3 is 13 residues long. The junction had 4 bases not matched to a gene; V was cut back by 3 bases and J by 5 bases. As DNA, the CDR3 is TGTGCCAGCAGCTCGCGGGAGATGGAGACCCAGTACTTC. This sequence encodes CASSSREMETQYF.

The rearrangement uses TRBV28 and TRBJ2-7, with no clear D. The CDR3 runs 11 residues. The V end was cut by 6 bases, the J end by 2 bases, with 5 bases between. The germline V gene has CDR1 MDHEN and CDR2 SYDVKM. The CDR3 reads CASSRTYEQYF. CDR3 coding DNA: TGTGCCAGCAGCCGTACCTACGAGCAGTACTTC.

The chain links TRBV4-2 to TRBJ2-7, with D unclear. Germline V lookup: CDR1 LGHNA, CDR2 YNFKEQ. The CDR3 is made up of 15 amino acids. V was pared by 0 bases and J by 1 base, with 10 bases between. The DNA for the CDR3 is TGTGCCAGCAGCCAAGAGGAAGCGTCGTCCTACGAGCAGTACTTC. Amino acids: CASSQEEASSYEQYF.

CDR3 bases: TGCGCCAGCAGCCAAGAACAGGGGGCCCCCAACTTACCCCTCCACTTT. Translating gives CASSQEQGAPNLPLHF. The gene calls are TRBV4-1 and TRBJ1-6; 9 bases agree with TRBD1. Per the germline V gene, CDR1 is MGHRA and CDR2 is YSYEKL. With V trimmed by 0 bases and J by 12 bases, 9 bases remained unmatched. The CDR3 has 16 residues.

The chain couples TRBV11-1 to TRBJ2-4; 7 nucleotides match TRBD2. Germline assignment: CDR1 SGHAT and CDR2 FQDESV (reference sequence). The J segment lost 8 bases and the V segment lost 5 bases, leaving 3 bases of the junction unmatched. The CDR3 spans 12 residues. In nucleotides, the CDR3 is TGTGCCAGCAGCGGGGAGGGCCACATTCAGTACTTC. Translated: CASSGEGHIQYF.

This chain joins TRBV6-5 and TRBJ2-3; D unresolved. The CDR3 consists of 13 residues. Germline CDR1 and CDR2: MNHEY and SVGAGI. Trimming took 7 bases from V and 4 from J, leaving 12 bases between them. CDR3 nucleotide sequence: TGTGCCAGCAAGAACACGCCCGCAGATACGCAGTATTTT. Translation gives CASKNTPADTQYF.